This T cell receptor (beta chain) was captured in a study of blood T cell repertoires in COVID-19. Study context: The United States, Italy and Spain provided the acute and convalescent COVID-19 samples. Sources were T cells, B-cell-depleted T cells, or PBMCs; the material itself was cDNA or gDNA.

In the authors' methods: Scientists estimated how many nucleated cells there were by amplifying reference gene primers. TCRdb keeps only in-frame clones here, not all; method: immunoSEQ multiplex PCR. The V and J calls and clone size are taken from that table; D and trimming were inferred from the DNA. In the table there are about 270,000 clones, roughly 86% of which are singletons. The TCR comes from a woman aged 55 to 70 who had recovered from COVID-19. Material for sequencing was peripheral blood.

The CDR3 nucleotides read TGTGCCAGCAGTTTAGCACTAGCGGGGGGGCAGAATGAGCAGTTCTTC. Encoded protein: CASSLALAGGQNEQFF. This rearrangement joins TRBV27 to TRBJ2-1, with 13 bases matching TRBD2. CDR1 and CDR2 from the germline V gene are MNHEY and SMNVEV (reference sequence). This CDR3 spans 16 amino acids. V lost 2 bases and J lost 7; bases outside the gene matches: 5.